This T cell receptor beta chain was profiled in a study of cytomegalovirus exposure and HLA in healthy donors. CDR1 SGDLS and CDR2 YYNGEE come from the germline V gene. The CDR3 totals 14 residues. Trimming shortened V by 4 bases and J by 6 bases, and 14 bases separated the two germline ends. Of note for this clone: Antigen specificity is unknown.

At collection, donors were nominally healthy, but unrecorded immune exposures were probable. The PCR was carried out with 60 Vbeta primers and 13 Jbeta primers. Libraries were prepared by immunoSEQ multiplex PCR; TCRdb keeps only in-frame clonotypes and omits some of them. In the table there are under 150,000 clones, 80% of which are singletons. Study-wide points: Reported performance of the classifier showed diagnosis of cytomegalovirus status with high specificity and sensitivity. In vitro work confirmed that three CMV-associated chains recognize CMV antigens. Earlier analysis looked at TCR beta V segments, and most were productive about 90% or about 30% of the time.

The chain carries TRBV9 and TRBJ2-1; a weak D match, TRBD2 (5 bases). The clonotype comes from a man between 50 and 59 years old in good health and CMV-seronegative. The sample taken for sequencing was PBMCs. Written as DNA, the CDR3 is TGTGCCAGCAGCTTCCGAGACTACCTCAATGAGCAGTTCTTC. Its translation is CASSFRDYLNEQFF.